This T cell receptor (beta chain) was captured by sequencing in a study of blood T cell repertoires in COVID-19. Study information: The origin of the acute and convalescent COVID-19 samples was the United States, Italy and Spain.

Here immunoSEQ multiplex PCR was the method, and the copy in TCRdb shows in-frame clones only, minus some. The data contain around 150,000 clones, about three quarters of them singletons. The sample taken for sequencing was peripheral blood. This receptor was taken from a man aged 50-60 years with acute or convalescent COVID-19.

CDR3 sequence: CASSLEPGAYGYTF. CDR3 in DNA: TGTGCCAGCAGCTTGGAACCAGGGGCCTATGGCTACACCTTC. V is TRBV5-5 and J is TRBJ1-2; TRBD1 is a possible D gene (6 bases). This CDR3 spans 14 amino acids. V was shortened by 0 bases and J by 4 bases, with 10 bases between the two germline ends. Looked up from germline, CDR1 is SGHKS and CDR2 is YYEKEE (reference sequence).